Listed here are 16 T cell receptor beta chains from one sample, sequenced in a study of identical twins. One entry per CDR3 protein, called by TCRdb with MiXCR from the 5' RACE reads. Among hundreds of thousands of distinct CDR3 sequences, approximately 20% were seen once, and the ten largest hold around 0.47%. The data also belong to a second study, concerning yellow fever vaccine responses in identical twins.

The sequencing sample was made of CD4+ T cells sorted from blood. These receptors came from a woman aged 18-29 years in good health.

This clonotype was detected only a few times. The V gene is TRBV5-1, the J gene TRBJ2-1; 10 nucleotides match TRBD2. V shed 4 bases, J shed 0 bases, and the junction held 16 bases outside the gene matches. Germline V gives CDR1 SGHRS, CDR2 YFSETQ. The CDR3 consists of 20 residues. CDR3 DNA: TGCGCCAGCAGCCAAGGACTAGCGGTGAGGTTAGTGAGCTCCTACAATGAGCAGTTCTTC. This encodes CASSQGLAVRLVSSYNEQFF.

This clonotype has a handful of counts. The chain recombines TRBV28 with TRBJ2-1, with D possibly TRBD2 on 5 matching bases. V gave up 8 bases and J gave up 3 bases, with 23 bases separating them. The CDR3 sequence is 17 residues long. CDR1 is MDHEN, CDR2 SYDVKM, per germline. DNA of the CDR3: TGTGCCAGCGGACCTTTAAGCGGCCCTACACACTACAATGAGCAGTTCTTC. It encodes CASGPLSGPTHYNEQFF.

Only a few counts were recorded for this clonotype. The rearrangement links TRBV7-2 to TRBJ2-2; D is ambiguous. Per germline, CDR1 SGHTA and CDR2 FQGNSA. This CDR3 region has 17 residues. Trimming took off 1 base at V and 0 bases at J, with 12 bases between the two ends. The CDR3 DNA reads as TGTGCCAGCAGCTTAGTTTTGTTCAGCCCGAACACCGGGGAGCTGTTTTTT. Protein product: CASSLVLFSPNTGELFF.

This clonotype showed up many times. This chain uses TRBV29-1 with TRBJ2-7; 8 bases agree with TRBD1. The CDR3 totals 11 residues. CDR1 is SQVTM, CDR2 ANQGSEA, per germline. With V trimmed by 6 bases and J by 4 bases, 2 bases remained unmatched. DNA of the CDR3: TGCAGCGTCTGGACAGGGTACGAGCAGTACGTC. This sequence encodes CSVWTGYEQYV.

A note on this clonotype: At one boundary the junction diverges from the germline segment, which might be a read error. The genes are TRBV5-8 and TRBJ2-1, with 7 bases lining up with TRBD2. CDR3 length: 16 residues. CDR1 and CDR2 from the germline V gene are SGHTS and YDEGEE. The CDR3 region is CAISPKRDPIYNEQFF. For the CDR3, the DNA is TGTGCCATCAGCCCCAAGCGGGACCCCATCTACAATGAGCAGTTCTTC.

CDR3 coding DNA: TGCGCCAGCAGCTTGGGTCGGGAGATGGATGAGCAGTTCTTC. This sequence encodes CASSLGREMDEQFF. The rearrangement links TRBV5-1 to TRBJ2-1; D may be TRBD2 (6 bases). The V gene lost 0 bases and the J gene lost 8 bases, with 12 bases spanning the gap. The length of the CDR3 is 14 residues. Germline CDR1 is SGHRS and CDR2 is YFSETQ.

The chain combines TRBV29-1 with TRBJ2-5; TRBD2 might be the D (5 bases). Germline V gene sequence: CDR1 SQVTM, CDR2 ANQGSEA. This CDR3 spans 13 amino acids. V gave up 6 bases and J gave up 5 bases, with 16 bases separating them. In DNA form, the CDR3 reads TGCAGCGTCACCCCCCCTGGGAGCGAGACCCAGTACTTC. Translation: CSVTPPGSETQYF.

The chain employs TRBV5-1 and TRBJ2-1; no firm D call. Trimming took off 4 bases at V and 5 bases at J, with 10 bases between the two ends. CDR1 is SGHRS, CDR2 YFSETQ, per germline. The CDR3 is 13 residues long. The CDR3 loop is CASSILTHNEQFF. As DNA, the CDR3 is TGCGCCAGCAGCATTCTGACCCACAATGAGCAGTTCTTC.

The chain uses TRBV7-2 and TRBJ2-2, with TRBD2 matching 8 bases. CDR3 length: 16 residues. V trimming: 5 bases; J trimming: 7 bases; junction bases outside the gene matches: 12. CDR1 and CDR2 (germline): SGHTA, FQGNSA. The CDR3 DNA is TGTGCCAGCAGCCTGAGGAAGCGGGAGATTTTCGGGGAGCTGTTTTTT. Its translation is CASSLRKREIFGELFF.

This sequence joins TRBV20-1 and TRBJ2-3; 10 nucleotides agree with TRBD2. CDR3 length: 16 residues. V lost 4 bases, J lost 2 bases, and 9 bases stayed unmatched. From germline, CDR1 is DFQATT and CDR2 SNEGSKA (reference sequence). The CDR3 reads CSATPASGSITDTQYF. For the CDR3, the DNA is TGCAGTGCTACACCGGCTAGCGGGAGTATCACAGATACGCAGTATTTT.

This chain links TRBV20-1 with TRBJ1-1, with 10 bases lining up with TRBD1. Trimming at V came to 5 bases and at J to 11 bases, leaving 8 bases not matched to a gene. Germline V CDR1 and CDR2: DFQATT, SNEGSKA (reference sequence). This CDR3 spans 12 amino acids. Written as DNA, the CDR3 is TGCAGTGCTCCCGGACAGGGGGATGTGGCTTTCTTT. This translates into CSAPGQGDVAFF.

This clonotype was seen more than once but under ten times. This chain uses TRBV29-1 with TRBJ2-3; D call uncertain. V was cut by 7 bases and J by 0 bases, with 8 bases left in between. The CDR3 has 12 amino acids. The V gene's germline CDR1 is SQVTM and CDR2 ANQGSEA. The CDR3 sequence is CSADSSTDTQYF. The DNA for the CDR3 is TGCAGCGCAGACTCTAGCACAGATACGCAGTATTTT.

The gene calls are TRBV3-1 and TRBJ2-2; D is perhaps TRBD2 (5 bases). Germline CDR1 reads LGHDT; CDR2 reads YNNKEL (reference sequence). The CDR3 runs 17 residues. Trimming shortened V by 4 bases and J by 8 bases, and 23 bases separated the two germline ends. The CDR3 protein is CASSPAALRAEGGELFF. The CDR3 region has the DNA TGTGCCAGCAGCCCCGCGGCGTTGCGGGCCGAGGGAGGGGAGCTGTTTTTT.

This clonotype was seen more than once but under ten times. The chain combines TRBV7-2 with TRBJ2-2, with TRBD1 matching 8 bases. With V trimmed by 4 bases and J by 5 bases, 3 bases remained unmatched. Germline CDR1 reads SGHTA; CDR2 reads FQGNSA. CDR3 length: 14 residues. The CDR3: CASSYRQGTGELFF. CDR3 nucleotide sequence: TGTGCCAGCAGCTATAGACAGGGGACCGGGGAGCTGTTTTTT.

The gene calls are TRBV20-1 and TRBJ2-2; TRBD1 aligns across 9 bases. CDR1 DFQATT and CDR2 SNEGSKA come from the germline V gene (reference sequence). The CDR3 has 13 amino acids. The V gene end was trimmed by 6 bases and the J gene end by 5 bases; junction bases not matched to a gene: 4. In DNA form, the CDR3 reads TGCAGTGCGACCGGGACAGGGACCGGGGAGCTGTTTTTT. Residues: CSATGTGTGELFF.

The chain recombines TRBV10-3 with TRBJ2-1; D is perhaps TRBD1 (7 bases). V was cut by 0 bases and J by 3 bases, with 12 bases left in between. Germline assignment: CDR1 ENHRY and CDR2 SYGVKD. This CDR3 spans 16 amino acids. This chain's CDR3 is CAISESGGGYYNEQFF. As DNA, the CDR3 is TGTGCCATCAGTGAGTCAGGAGGGGGCTACTACAATGAGCAGTTCTTC.